Listed below are T cell receptor beta chains from one sample, sequenced in a study of blood T cell repertoires in COVID-19. Generated by immunoSEQ multiplex PCR, the TCRdb table keeps only in-frame clones and is missing some. The sample includes fewer than 400,000 clones, around nine tenths seen only once; the top ten take about 5%. Sequencing was performed on PBMCs or T cells enriched from blood (not recorded which). These receptors originate from a man younger than 40 who had recovered from COVID-19. Both conserved end residues are part of each CDR3. The D gene is left open where the match is weak. Clone size appears in some rows only: once, few, many, or a class for an expanded clone.

clone_size | j_call | d_call | v_call | cdr3_aa | cdr3_nt
- | TRBJ2-7 | TRBD1 | TRBV11-2 | CASSTGTGYYEQYF | TGTGCCAGCAGCACCGGGACAGGGTACTACGAGCAGTACTTC
few | TRBJ1-6 | TRBD1 | TRBV6-1 | CASSETLDRGGSPLHF | TGTGCCAGCAGTGAAACGCTGGACAGGGGTGGGTCACCCCTCCACTTT
- | TRBJ2-2 | - | TRBV6-5 | CASPEFTGELFF | TGTGCCAGCCCAGAATTCACCGGGGAGCTGTTTTTT
many | TRBJ2-6 | TRBD2 | TRBV10-3 | CAISEGLAIFSGANVLTF | TGTGCCATCAGTGAGGGACTAGCTATTTTCTCTGGGGCCAACGTCCTGACTTTC
- | TRBJ2-1 | TRBD1 | TRBV5-6 | CASQSWAGDRNYNEQFF | TGTGCCAGCCAGTCATGGGCAGGGGACAGAAACTACAATGAGCAGTTCTTC
- | TRBJ2-7 | TRBD1 | TRBV30 | CAWSPGTGFYEQYF | TGTGCCTGGAGTCCTGGGACAGGGTTCTACGAGCAGTACTTC
- | TRBJ2-3 | - | TRBV18 | CASSTGTNTGTQYF | TGTGCCAGCTCAACCGGGACAAACACTGGTACGCAGTATTTT
few | TRBJ1-5 | TRBD1 | TRBV5-6 | CASSLGTGYSNQPQHF | TGTGCCAGCAGCTTGGGGACAGGATATAGCAATCAGCCCCAGCATTTT
- | TRBJ2-3 | TRBD2 | TRBV30 | CAWDPIAGGLTDTQYF | TGTGCCTGGGACCCAATAGCGGGGGGCCTCACAGATACGCAGTATTTT
- | TRBJ1-4 | TRBD1 | TRBV10-3 | CAISEGTGGEDEKLFF | TGTGCCATCAGTGAAGGGACAGGGGGGGAAGATGAAAAACTGTTTTTT
- | TRBJ2-7 | TRBD1 | TRBV2 | CASSDRTGASYEQYF | TGTGCCAGCAGTGATCGGACAGGGGCCTCCTACGAGCAGTACTTC
few | TRBJ1-2 | - | TRBV7-2 | CASSLDPEALTYGYTF | TGTGCCAGCAGCTTAGATCCCGAGGCGCTGACCTATGGCTACACCTTC
- | TRBJ2-7 | TRBD1 | TRBV30 | CAWSVLGTGRYEQYF | TGTGCCTGGAGTGTACTAGGGACAGGGAGATACGAGCAGTACTTC